This paragraph reports one T cell receptor beta chain. Its antigen is currently unknown. These data are taken from a study of T cells in Graves' hyperthyroidism and ophthalmopathy. Regarding the study as a whole: In the blood, most expanded thyroid clonotypes above 0.001 appeared as well.

Patients showing uncontrolled infection, other autoimmune disease, pregnancy or lactation were ineligible. Germline V CDR1 and CDR2: MNHEY, SVGEGT. The CDR3 contains 11 residues. Trimming stripped 8 bases from V and 2 bases from J, with 7 bases between. Amplified regions were TCR beta CDR3 sequences from RNA transcripts. The HTBI primer set served for first-round RT-PCR of the TCR CDR3. Each CDR3 protein gets one entry after TCRdb re-called the multiplex PCR reads with MiXCR. The table lists 350,000 to 400,000 distinct CDR3 sequences, under 20% of them singletons. The TCR originated in a woman younger than 35 with Graves' hyperthyroidism. The chain carries TRBV6-2 or TRBV6-3 and TRBJ2-7; D possibly matches TRBD1 or TRBD2 (5 bases each). Sequencing input: blood. This CDR3 is CASRDAYEQYF. CDR3 in DNA: TGTGCCAGCCGGGACGCCTACGAGCAGTACTTC.